This passage covers 32 T cell receptor beta chains from one sample sequenced in a study of regulatory T cells in long-lasting Graves disease. Time point indicated: newly diagnosed GD, antithyroid drugs for less than 3 months. The TCR library was made from RNA extracted from PBMCs. Building the TCR beta libraries relied on iRepertoire HTBI primers, and CDR3 regions underwent Arm-PCR. TCRdb independently ran MiXCR on the multiplex PCR reads; one entry per CDR3 protein. This table has 500,000 or so distinct CDR3 sequences, under 20% appearing once. This sample also appeared in a second study, on T cells in Graves' hyperthyroidism and ophthalmopathy.

Material: peripheral blood mononuclear cells (PBMCs), obtained at new diagnosis, from a patient treated with antithyroid drugs. The receptors originated from a man aged 35 to 55 with Graves disease.

The J gene is TRBJ2-2, the V gene TRBV7-2, with D unclear. Germline CDR1 and CDR2: SGHTA and FQGNSA. CDR3 length: 13 residues. V was pared by 5 bases and J by 6 bases, with 10 bases between. The CDR3 is CASSKYGPGELFF. The CDR3 nucleotides read TGTGCCAGCAGCAAATATGGACCCGGGGAGCTGTTTTTT.

This sequence joins TRBV6-4 and TRBJ2-3; D not resolved. The V gene's germline CDR1 is MRHNA and CDR2 SNTAGT. CDR3 length: 15 amino acids. Trimming left V 5 bases short and J 1 base short, with 13 bases between. The CDR3 is CASSYVGGGTDTQYF. CDR3 sequence (DNA): TGTGCCAGCAGTTATGTGGGCGGAGGCACAGATACGCAGTATTTT.

The sample holds many counts of this clonotype. This chain connects TRBV2 to TRBJ2-5; a weak D match, TRBD1 (6 bases). Germline CDR1 reads SNHLY; CDR2 reads FYNNEI. This CDR3 spans 13 amino acids. Trimming shortened V by 6 bases and J by 3 bases, and 11 bases separated the two germline ends. In nucleotides, the CDR3 is TGTGCCAGCAGATGGGACACCGAAGAGACCCAGTACTTC. This encodes CASRWDTEETQYF. Variable domain in full (rest from reference TRBV2 and TRBJ2-5): EPEVTQTPSHQVTQMGQEVILRCVPISNHLYFYWYRQILGQKVEFLVSFYNNEISEKSEIFDDQFSVERPDGSNFTLKIRSTKLEDSAMYFCASRWDTEETQYFGPGTRLLVL.

This clonotype has more than one count but fewer than ten. J is TRBJ1-5 and V is TRBV12-3 or TRBV12-4; D might be TRBD1 (6 bases). Trimming stripped 3 bases from V and 6 bases from J, with 12 bases between. CDR3 length: 14 amino acids. In nucleotides, the CDR3 is TGTGCCAGCAGTTTGGCGGGGGCGGCTCAGCCCCAGCATTTT. Residues: CASSLAGAAQPQHF.

This clonotype turned up a few times. The V and J genes are TRBV20-1 and TRBJ2-2; TRBD2 is a possible D gene (5 bases). The CDR3 contains 17 residues. V dropped 2 bases and J dropped 2 bases, with 18 bases sitting between them. The germline V gene encodes CDR1 DFQATT and CDR2 SNEGSKA (reference sequence). The CDR3: CSARRRQEVYNTGELFF. The CDR3 nucleotides read TGCAGTGCTAGAAGGCGTCAGGAGGTTTATAACACCGGGGAGCTGTTTTTT.

This clonotype was seen at least ten times. This chain connects TRBV5-1 to TRBJ2-1, with D perhaps TRBD1 (6 bases). The V and J ends lost 4 bases and 4 bases respectively, with 15 bases between them. Germline loops: CDR1 SGHRS, CDR2 YFSETQ. The CDR3 is made up of 15 amino acids. Here the CDR3 DNA reads TGCGCCAGCAGCCACCAGGGGCCGGGGTACAATGAGCAGTTCTTC. It yields the protein CASSHQGPGYNEQFF.

This clonotype was seen only a few times. The chain combines TRBV7-9 with TRBJ2-7; 14 bases fit TRBD2. The CDR3 spans 16 residues. CDR1 SEHNR and CDR2 FQNEAQ come from the germline V gene (reference sequence). Trimming took 4 bases from V and 5 from J; bases not matched to a gene: 7. The CDR3 DNA reads as TGTGCCAGCAGCTCCTCTAGACTAGCGGGAGGGAACGAGCAGTACTTC. Amino acid sequence: CASSSSRLAGGNEQYF.

This clonotype was recorded at least ten times. The chain employs TRBV5-1 and TRBJ2-2; the D is unclear. The germline V gene has CDR1 SGHRS and CDR2 YFSETQ. Trimming removed 7 bases from V and 1 base from J, with 14 bases in between. The CDR3 loop spans 15 amino acids. CDR3 DNA sequence: TGCGCCAGCCTGAAGACGGCAGGGAACACCGGGGAGCTGTTTTTT. Protein product: CASLKTAGNTGELFF.

This clonotype was seen only a few times. The J gene is TRBJ1-2, the V gene TRBV28, with D unclear. V was clipped by 4 bases and J by 4 bases, with 7 bases between them. Germline V gene sequence: CDR1 MDHEN, CDR2 SYDVKM. The CDR3 extends over 12 amino acids. CDR3 nucleotide sequence: TGTGCCAGCAGTTCCCGCAGCTATGGCTACACCTTC. Its protein product is CASSSRSYGYTF.

J is TRBJ2-7 and V is TRBV9, with a tentative D call TRBD2 (5 bases). The V end was cut by 4 bases, the J end by 0 bases, with 14 bases between. There are 15 residues in the CDR3. Germline V gives CDR1 SGDLS, CDR2 YYNGEE. As DNA, the CDR3 is TGTGCCAGCAGCCCCCGGCGGGTTACCTCCTACGAGCAGTACTTC. The encoded protein is CASSPRRVTSYEQYF.

This clonotype was recorded at least ten times. The chain combines TRBV7-6 with TRBJ2-3; maybe TRBD1 (6 bases). This CDR3 comprises 15 residues. The V gene lost 5 bases and the J gene lost 2 bases, with 14 bases spanning the gap. Germline CDR1 SGHVS, CDR2 FNYEAQ. CDR3 loop: CASSGRDTSTDTQYF. CDR3 in DNA: TGTGCCAGCAGCGGCCGGGACACCTCCACAGATACGCAGTATTTT.

This clonotype has just a few counts. The chain recombines TRBV11-3 with TRBJ2-1, with 7 bases aligning to TRBD2. The CDR3 totals 18 residues. V lost 2 bases, J lost 3 bases, and 13 bases stayed unmatched. CDR1 and CDR2 (germline): SGHNT, YENEEA. Here the CDR3 reads CASSLKWGLLAVYNEQFF. CDR3 nucleotides: TGTGCCAGCAGCTTAAAATGGGGTTTGCTAGCGGTCTACAATGAGCAGTTCTTC.

This clonotype was seen ten or more times. The chain is built from TRBV11-2 and TRBJ1-5, with 7 bases identical to TRBD1. Germline CDR1 and CDR2: SGHAT and FQNNGV. The CDR3 totals 14 residues. The ends lost 6 bases at V and 2 bases at J; junction bases unmatched: 4. The CDR3: CASSSGQGNQPQHF. DNA of the CDR3: TGTGCCAGCAGTTCCGGACAGGGCAATCAGCCCCAGCATTTT. Full variable domain (missing parts from reference TRBV11-2 and TRBJ1-5): EAGVAQSPRYKIIEKRQSVAFWCNPISGHATLYWYQQILGQGPKLLIQFQNNGVVDDSQLPKDRFSAERLKGVDSTLKIQPAKLEDSAVYLCASSSGQGNQPQHFGDGTRLSIL.

The chain uses TRBV7-9 and TRBJ2-3; D possibly corresponds to TRBD1 (6 bases). Deletions cut 3 bases from V and 2 bases from J, with 24 bases between. Looked up from germline, CDR1 is SEHNR and CDR2 is FQNEAQ (reference sequence). This CDR3 is built from 19 residues. The CDR3, as DNA: TGTGCCAGCAGCTTTTCCTCGTTGAGGGGGACACGATCCACAGATACGCAGTATTTT. This translates into CASSFSSLRGTRSTDTQYF.

The table lists this clonotype with many counts. The gene calls are TRBV20-1 and TRBJ2-1, with 7 bases matching TRBD1. CDR3 length: 12 amino acids. CDR1 DFQATT and CDR2 SNEGSKA come from the germline V gene (reference sequence). The CDR3: CSSGQPNNEQFF. The CDR3 DNA follows: TGCAGCTCGGGACAGCCAAACAATGAGCAGTTCTTC.

This clonotype was detected ten times or more. The chain links TRBV28 to TRBJ2-7; 8 bases line up with TRBD1. The CDR3 loop spans 13 amino acids. The germline V gene has CDR1 MDHEN and CDR2 SYDVKM. Losses at the gene ends were 4 bases for V and 6 bases for J; bases not matched to a gene: 5. CDR3 sequence: CASSSQGASEQYF. The DNA for the CDR3 is TGTGCCAGCAGTTCTCAGGGGGCCAGCGAGCAGTACTTC.

This clonotype was counted ten times or more. J is TRBJ2-2 and V is TRBV12-3 or TRBV12-4, with D possibly matching TRBD2 (5 bases). The CDR3 contains 15 residues. V was clipped by 0 bases and J by 2 bases, with 7 bases between them. In DNA, the CDR3 is TGTGCCAGCAGTTTAGCGGGAGATAACACCGGGGAGCTGTTTTTT. Translated: CASSLAGDNTGELFF.

At least ten counts were recorded for this clonotype. The rearrangement links TRBV6-1 to TRBJ2-1; D is unresolved. CDR3 length: 15 residues. Germline V CDR1 and CDR2: MNHNS, SASEGT. Trimming took 6 bases from V and 0 from J, leaving 12 bases between them. DNA of the CDR3: TGTGCCAGCAGCTCCCCCCAGCGCTCCTACAATGAGCAGTTCTTC. Protein sequence: CASSSPQRSYNEQFF.

This clonotype was detected only a few times. V is TRBV28 and J is TRBJ1-1, with D hard to call. The ends were cut back, 5 bases at V and 4 bases at J, with 14 bases in the middle. Germline CDR1 is MDHEN and CDR2 is SYDVKM. The CDR3 has 14 amino acids. The CDR3 region is CASSPAVGGTEAFF. Here the CDR3 DNA reads TGTGCCAGCAGTCCGGCGGTAGGAGGCACTGAAGCTTTCTTT.

This clonotype occurred many times. The chain is built from TRBV5-5 and TRBJ2-1, with 7 bases identical to TRBD1. Germline CDR1 SGHKS, CDR2 YYEKEE (reference sequence). The CDR3 sequence is 14 residues long. V shed 3 bases, J shed 3 bases, and the junction held 3 bases outside the gene matches. CDR3 loop: CASSSRDSYNEQFF. The DNA of the CDR3 is TGTGCCAGCAGCTCCCGGGACAGCTACAATGAGCAGTTCTTC. The variable domain in full, with the rest retrieved from reference TRBV5-5 and TRBJ2-1, is DAGVTQSPTHLIKTRGQQVTLRCSPISGHKSVSWYQQVLGQGPQFIFQYYEKEERGRGNFPDRFSARQFPNYSSELNVNALLLGDSALYLCASSSRDSYNEQFFGPGTRLTVL.

This clonotype has only a few counts. The chain combines TRBV27 with TRBJ2-1; D might be TRBD1 (5 bases). V dropped 3 bases and J dropped 5 bases, with 20 bases sitting between them. The CDR3 is 17 amino acids. Germline V gene data show CDR1 as MNHEY and CDR2 as SMNVEV (reference sequence). The CDR3 here is CASSFVPGMTEHNEQFF. The CDR3 DNA reads as TGTGCCAGCAGTTTTGTCCCCGGTATGACAGAGCACAATGAGCAGTTCTTC.

CDR3 amino acids: CSAHRVSNSYEQYF. Written as DNA, the CDR3 is TGCAGTGCACACAGGGTTTCGAATTCCTACGAGCAGTACTTC. The rearrangement links TRBV20-1 to TRBJ2-7, with D possibly matching TRBD1 (6 bases). Germline V gene sequence: CDR1 DFQATT, CDR2 SNEGSKA (reference sequence). V lost 6 bases to trimming and J lost 1 base, with 16 bases between them. The CDR3 runs to 14 residues.

The table lists this clonotype with a few counts. The V and J genes are TRBV20-1 and TRBJ2-2; 10 positions match TRBD2. The CDR3 length is 18 residues. The J segment lost 1 base and the V segment lost 6 bases, leaving 14 bases of the junction unmatched. Germline lookup yields CDR1 DFQATT and CDR2 SNEGSKA (reference sequence). In DNA, the CDR3 is TGCAGTGCCCGGAGGCCTAGCGGGAGATGGGGGAACACCGGGGAGCTGTTTTTT. Its protein is CSARRPSGRWGNTGELFF.

This clonotype was seen repeatedly, ten times or more. For the CDR3, the DNA is TGCAGTGCAGACTCCGACAAGAGCTCCTACAATGAGCAGTTCTTC. The encoded protein is CSADSDKSSYNEQFF. This sequence joins TRBV20-1 and TRBJ2-1; no reliable D call. Germline values: CDR1 DFQATT, CDR2 SNEGSKA (reference sequence). Trimming stripped 6 bases from V and 0 bases from J, with 15 bases between. The length of the CDR3 is 15 residues.

The chain recombines TRBV24-1 with TRBJ2-7; 8 positions match TRBD1. CDR3 size: 14 residues. The germline CDR1 and CDR2 sequences are KGHDR and SFDVKD. After removal of 4 bases from V and 3 bases from J, the junction contained 4 bases not matched to a gene. CDR3 nucleotides: TGTGCCACCAGTGACACGGACAGGGACTACGAGCAGTACTTC. Translated: CATSDTDRDYEQYF.

The sample holds a few counts of this clonotype. One end of the junction is discordant with germline, which a read error may explain. The genes are TRBV10-3 and TRBJ2-1, with TRBD2 matching 7 bases. The CDR3 spans 15 residues. Germline CDR1 reads ENHRY; CDR2 reads SYGVKD. The CDR3 reads CAISLGGVSYSEQFF. CDR3 sequence (DNA): TGTGCCATCAGTCTGGGGGGGGTTTCCTACAGTGAGCAGTTCTTC.

This clonotype has a count of ten or more. V usage is TRBV28 and J usage is TRBJ1-2, with 10 bases fitting TRBD1. V lost 5 bases, J lost 8 bases, and 11 bases stayed unmatched. Per the germline V gene, CDR1 is MDHEN and CDR2 is SYDVKM. There are 15 residues in the CDR3. CDR3 protein: CASSRHGTGVEGYTF. The DNA for the CDR3 is TGTGCCAGCAGTCGTCACGGGACAGGGGTAGAGGGCTACACCTTC.

This clonotype has only one observation. It may be a read error: a sequence one base away is much more abundant. V is TRBV12-3 or TRBV12-4 and J is TRBJ2-3; 9 bases are shared with TRBD2. CDR3 length: 13 residues. Unmatched junction bases numbered 4, after V lost 7 bases and J lost 5 bases. DNA of the CDR3: TGTGCCAGCACCCCAGCGGGGGGAGATACGCAGTATTTT. This encodes CASTPAGGDTQYF.

The chain has TRBV14 and TRBJ2-3; D unclear. V was pared by 4 bases and J by 4 bases, with 12 bases between. The CDR3 sequence is 14 residues long. Germline V gene data show CDR1 as SGHDN and CDR2 as FVKESK. The CDR3 sequence: CASSPGSWADTQYF. The CDR3 nucleotides read TGTGCCAGCAGCCCCGGGTCATGGGCAGATACGCAGTATTTT.

Note on this clonotype: A much bigger clone sits one base away, suggesting this may be a read error. J is TRBJ2-4 and V is TRBV24-1; D call uncertain. The assigned J gene may be wrong: the sequence end matches TRBJ2-7 better. The V gene's germline CDR1 is KGHDR and CDR2 SFDVKD. The CDR3 totals 12 residues. CDR3 in amino acids: CATSDLQREQYF. CDR3 bases: TGTGCCACCAGTGATTTGCAACGCGAGCAGTACTTC.

This sequence joins TRBV30 and TRBJ2-1; 9 positions match TRBD2. Germline V lookup: CDR1 GTSNPN, CDR2 SVGIG (reference sequence). The junction had 18 bases not matched to a gene; V was cut back by 3 bases and J by 3 bases. This CDR3 contains 19 residues. The CDR3 sequence: CAWRHFLAGVGFNYNEQFF. The CDR3 nucleotides are TGTGCCTGGAGACACTTCTTAGCGGGAGTGGGCTTTAACTACAATGAGCAGTTCTTC.

In its sample, this clonotype was seen a few times. The chain links TRBV5-1 to TRBJ2-7; 7 positions match TRBD2. After removal of 1 base from V and 9 bases from J, the junction contained 4 bases not matched to a gene. This CDR3 contains 12 residues. The germline CDR1 and CDR2 sequences are SGHRS and YFSETQ. CDR3 protein: CASSLSGGGQYF. CDR3 sequence (DNA): TGCGCCAGCAGCTTGTCGGGAGGAGGGCAGTACTTC. The complete variable domain, with remaining parts taken from reference TRBV5-1 and TRBJ2-7, reads KAGVTQTPRYLIKTRGQQVTLSCSPISGHRSVSWYQQTPGQGLQFLFEYFSETQRNKGNFPGRFSGRQFSNSRSEMNVSTLELGDSALYLCASSLSGGGQYFGPGTRLTVT.